This TCR beta chain stems from a study of CD8 T cells in Susac syndrome. V lost 4 bases, J lost 0 bases, and 27 bases stayed unmatched. The CDR3 has 23 residues. RNA in amounts of about 0.5 to 1 ug was reverse transcribed with random hexamers. TCRdb re-derived calls from the immunoSEQ multiplex PCR reads in MiXCR, one entry per CDR3 protein. The sample lists about 130,000 distinct CDR3 sequences, approximately 95% occurring once. This sequence originates from a human donor with multiple sclerosis. The sample taken for sequencing was CD8+ T cells from PBMCs. The chain has TRBV12-3 or TRBV12-4 and TRBJ2-3, with 8 bases matching TRBD2. DNA for the CDR3: TGTGCCAGCAGTTACAGCGGGAGCCGCTTTCAAACCCCCACCAACTCTAGCACAGATACGCAGTATTTT. Protein: CASSYSGSRFQTPTNSSTDTQYF.